Each of the 27 T cell receptor beta chains below was sequenced from the same sample in a study of blood T cells in healthy people across ages. The use of a sample-barcoded 5' primer and a J-beta primer mix characterized a second PCR of about 7 to 12 cycles. Via MiXCR, TCRdb re-called the 5' RACE reads, giving one row per CDR3 protein. This sample has 550,000 to 800,000 distinct CDR3 sequences, with around a fifth found just once. Material for sequencing was blood. These TCRs come from a man aged 65 to 85 in good health.

This clonotype showed up many times. The rearrangement joins TRBV21-1 to TRBJ2-2. TRBV21-1 is described as a pseudogene. This CDR3 is built from 17 residues. The CDR3 DNA reads as TGTGCCAGCAGCAAAAGCGGGCTTTTTGGGACCACCGGGGAGCTGTTTTTT. It codes for CASSKSGLFGTTGELFF.

This clonotype was observed a handful of times. The CDR3, as DNA: TGCAGTGCTAAGGGGAGCGGGAGTAGGTCCTACAATGAGCAGTTCTTC. Its protein is CSAKGSGSRSYNEQFF. The chain has TRBV20-1 and TRBJ2-1; 8 nucleotides match TRBD2. CDR1 DFQATT and CDR2 SNEGSKA come from the germline V gene (reference sequence). V shed 4 bases, J shed 1 base, and the junction held 9 bases outside the gene matches. This CDR3 is 16 amino acids long.

The CDR3 here is CASSPVGQRTDTQYF. The CDR3 coding sequence is TGTGCCAGCTCACCCGTAGGACAACGCACAGATACGCAGTATTTT. This chain connects TRBV18 to TRBJ2-3; TRBD1 might be the D (5 bases). Looked up from germline, CDR1 is KGHSH and CDR2 is LQKENI. There are 15 residues in the CDR3. The V gene lost 3 bases and the J gene lost 1 base, with 11 bases spanning the gap.

The chain recombines TRBV7-3 with TRBJ2-1; TRBD2 might be the D (6 bases). The V end lost 6 bases, the J end lost 0 bases, and 24 bases lay between the germline ends. The CDR3 spans 19 residues. CDR1 is SGHTA, CDR2 FQGTGA, per germline. The DNA for the CDR3 is TGTGCCAGCAGTCAACACCGGGACTTCACAACAAGCTCCTACAATGAGCAGTTCTTC. Protein: CASSQHRDFTTSSYNEQFF.

This clonotype was detected ten times or more. Mismatch with germline at one junction end may stem from a read error. The J gene is TRBJ2-3, the V gene TRBV4-1; the D is unclear. CDR3 length: 17 amino acids. Germline CDR1 and CDR2: MGHRA and YSYEKL. CDR3 in DNA: TGCGCCAGCAGCCAAGCCCAACCTCCTACCGGGCGAGAGACCCAGTACTTT. Translated, it gives CASSQAQPPTGRETQYF.

The CDR3 bases are TGTGCCAGCAGTGGGGGACCCGATCAGCCCCAGCATTTT. It translates to CASSGGPDQPQHF. The V gene is TRBV6-1, the J gene TRBJ1-5, with D perhaps matching TRBD1 (5 bases). Looked up from germline, CDR1 is MNHNS and CDR2 is SASEGT. The CDR3 contains 13 residues. The ends were cut back, 4 bases at V and 5 bases at J, with 9 bases in the middle.

Many counts were recorded for this clonotype. The junction departs from the called germline gene at one end, perhaps through a read error. The CDR3 DNA sequence: TGTGCCAGCAGCTTAGACGGCAGTCAAGAGACCCAGTACTTC. Translating gives CASSLDGSQETQYF. The chain combines TRBV5-1 with TRBJ2-5, with unresolved D. The CDR3 totals 14 residues. Germline V gene lookup returns CDR1 SGHRS and CDR2 YFSETQ.

This clonotype was counted many times. This chain uses TRBV11-2 with TRBJ2-7, with a weak D call TRBD1 (6 bases). CDR1 and CDR2 from the germline V gene are SGHAT and FQNNGV. The V gene lost 8 bases and the J gene lost 6 bases, with 17 bases spanning the gap. The CDR3 loop spans 13 amino acids. CDR3 sequence: CASGLQGSPEQYF. In DNA form, the CDR3 reads TGTGCCAGCGGATTACAGGGATCTCCCGAGCAGTACTTC. Full variable domain (remainder filled in from reference TRBV11-2 and TRBJ2-7): EAGVAQSPRYKIIEKRQSVAFWCNPISGHATLYWYQQILGQGPKLLIQFQNNGVVDDSQLPKDRFSAERLKGVDSTLKIQPAKLEDSAVYLCASGLQGSPEQYFGPGTRLTVT.

The DNA of the CDR3 is TGTGCCAGCAGCTTGAGTAGCGGGGTTCAAGAGACCCAGTACTTC. This gives the protein CASSLSSGVQETQYF. The chain recombines TRBV7-2 with TRBJ2-5, with 8 bases lining up with TRBD2. The junction had 5 bases not matched to a gene; V was cut back by 3 bases and J by 2 bases. Germline V lookup: CDR1 SGHTA, CDR2 FQGNSA. This CDR3 contains 15 residues.

The chain is built from TRBV12-3 or TRBV12-4 and TRBJ2-4, with D perhaps assigned TRBD1 or TRBD2 (5 bases each). The ends were cut back, 4 bases at V and 1 base at J, with 11 bases in the middle. The CDR3 runs 15 residues. The CDR3 DNA sequence: TGTGCCAGCAGTTCCCTTTGGGGGGCCAAAAACATTCAGTACTTC. This sequence encodes CASSSLWGAKNIQYF.

CDR3: CASTDTDTQYF. In DNA form, the CDR3 reads TGCGCCAGCACGGACACAGATACGCAGTATTTT. V usage is TRBV5-1 and J usage is TRBJ2-3; no definite D call. The CDR3 has 11 residues. Germline V gene sequence: CDR1 SGHRS, CDR2 YFSETQ. The V gene lost 6 bases and the J gene lost 2 bases, with 4 bases spanning the gap. The full variable domain, with the rest looked up from reference TRBV5-1 and TRBJ2-3, is KAGVTQTPRYLIKTRGQQVTLSCSPISGHRSVSWYQQTPGQGLQFLFEYFSETQRNKGNFPGRFSGRQFSNSRSEMNVSTLELGDSALYLCASTDTDTQYFGPGTRLTVL.

The rearrangement links TRBV20-1 to TRBJ2-1, with 15 bases matching TRBD2. The V segment lost 1 base and the J segment 0 bases; nucleotides outside the gene matches: 7. The CDR3 consists of 19 residues. Per germline, CDR1 DFQATT and CDR2 SNEGSKA (reference sequence). The CDR3, as DNA: TGCAGTGCTAGAGCGCCGGGACTAGCGGGAGGTAGCTCCTACAATGAGCAGTTCTTC. Translating gives CSARAPGLAGGSSYNEQFF.

The chain carries TRBV5-1 and TRBJ2-5; 9 bases line up with TRBD2. The DNA end favors TRBJ2-1, so the J call may be wrong. The CDR3 is made up of 19 amino acids. Germline values: CDR1 SGHRS, CDR2 YFSETQ. The CDR3 spells CASSLSKLAGAPRANEQFF. The DNA for the CDR3 is TGCGCCAGCAGCTTGAGTAAACTAGCGGGTGCCCCTAGGGCCAATGAGCAGTTCTTC.

This clonotype has only a few counts. The chain links TRBV7-9 to TRBJ1-4, with no clear D. V lost 5 bases and J lost 7, with 14 bases in between. CDR1 and CDR2 from the germline V gene are SEHNR and FQNEAQ (reference sequence). CDR3 length: 14 amino acids. CDR3 sequence (DNA): TGTGCCAGCAGCCCTCCCTGGCTCAGTGAAAAACTGTTTTTT. Amino acids: CASSPPWLSEKLFF.

The chain carries TRBV7-2 and TRBJ2-5; 8 bases match TRBD1. The tail of the sequence fits TRBJ2-7 better, so the J call may be wrong. Germline loops: CDR1 SGHTA, CDR2 FQGNSA. CDR3 length equals 15 residues. CDR3 protein: CASSLGQGAVYEQYF. The CDR3 DNA reads TGTGCCAGCAGCTTAGGGCAGGGGGCTGTATACGAGCAGTACTTC.

The chain links TRBV4-1 to TRBJ2-7, with D possibly being TRBD2 (5 bases). V lost 4 bases, J lost 3 bases, and 13 bases lay in between. There are 14 residues in the CDR3. Germline lookup yields CDR1 MGHRA and CDR2 YSYEKL. CDR3 DNA sequence: TGCGCCAGCAGCCTCCGGACTGCTGACTACGAGCAGTACTTC. Translation gives CASSLRTADYEQYF.

The chain carries TRBV3-1 and TRBJ2-1, with D hard to call. The J call may be incorrect, as the DNA end agrees better with TRBJ2-5. The CDR3 has 14 residues. Germline V gene data show CDR1 as LGHDT and CDR2 as YNNKEL (reference sequence). CDR3 loop: CASSQDYPQETQYF. The CDR3 bases are TGTGCCAGCAGCCAAGATTACCCGCAAGAGACCCAGTACTTC.

This clonotype has only a few counts. The chain is built from TRBV20-1 and TRBJ1-4, with 7 bases matching TRBD1. V shed 3 bases, J shed 7 bases, and the junction held 5 bases outside the gene matches. The CDR3 contains 13 residues. Per the germline V gene, CDR1 is DFQATT and CDR2 is SNEGSKA (reference sequence). CDR3 sequence reads: CSARTDRVEKLFF. The CDR3 DNA sequence: TGCAGTGCTAGGACCGACAGGGTTGAAAAACTGTTTTTT.

This clonotype was detected a few times. The genes are TRBV18 and TRBJ2-5; D is possibly TRBD1 (5 bases). This CDR3 comprises 14 residues. The V end lost 2 bases, the J end lost 1 base, and 8 bases lay between the germline ends. Germline V gene lookup returns CDR1 KGHSH and CDR2 LQKENI. The CDR3 region has the DNA TGTGCCAGCTCACCATACAGGACCCAAGAGACCCAGTACTTC. Amino acids: CASSPYRTQETQYF.

The rearrangement links TRBV12-3 or TRBV12-4 to TRBJ2-6; the D gene is possibly TRBD1 (7 bases). The CDR3 is 18 residues long. The V gene lost 7 bases and the J gene lost 0 bases, with 19 bases spanning the gap. CDR3 loop: CASTPWGRGDSGANVLTF. CDR3 bases: TGTGCCAGCACCCCCTGGGGCAGGGGGGACTCTGGGGCCAACGTCCTGACTTTC.

This chain joins TRBV20-1 and TRBJ2-5; TRBD2 agrees at 12 bases. Trimming took 6 bases from V and 2 from J; bases not matched to a gene: 4. The CDR3 totals 14 residues. Germline-derived CDR1 and CDR2 are DFQATT and SNEGSKA (reference sequence). The CDR3 DNA follows: TGCAGTGCCGTCCTAGCGGGAGGGCAAGAGACCCAGTACTTC. Amino acids: CSAVLAGGQETQYF.

This clonotype has only a few counts. For the CDR3, the DNA is TGTGCCAGTAGTCCCCGGGGACAGGGAATCTACGAGCAGTACTTC. Its translation is CASSPRGQGIYEQYF. The V gene is TRBV19, the J gene TRBJ2-1, with 9 nucleotides matching TRBD1. TRBJ2-7 matches the DNA end more closely, so the J call is doubtful. CDR3 length: 15 residues. Germline V CDR1 and CDR2: LNHDA, SQIVND (reference sequence).

This clonotype was observed a few times. The chain carries TRBV28 and TRBJ2-7; D possibly uses TRBD1 or TRBD2 (5 bases each). Germline V lookup: CDR1 MDHEN, CDR2 SYDVKM. This CDR3 is 14 amino acids long. V lost 2 bases and J 5 bases, leaving 13 bases between the germline ends. The CDR3 sequence: CASSLEGKRNEQYF. The CDR3 nucleotides are TGTGCCAGCAGTTTAGAGGGGAAGAGGAACGAGCAGTACTTC. The variable domain in full, completed from reference TRBV28 and TRBJ2-7, reads DVKVTQSSRYLVKRTGEKVFLECVQDMDHENMFWYRQDPGLGLRLIYFSYDVKMKEKGDIPEGYSVSREKKERFSLILESASTNQTSMYLCASSLEGKRNEQYFGPGTRLTVT.

J is TRBJ2-1 and V is TRBV4-2, with a possible D match to TRBD2 (5 bases). Between the trimmed V and J ends, which lost 5 bases and 9 bases, there was a span of 17 bases. Germline lookup yields CDR1 LGHNA and CDR2 YNFKEQ. This CDR3 region has 14 residues. The CDR3 DNA follows: TGTGCCAGCAGCGGTCTAGCAAGAGACCTTGAGCAGTTCTTC. It specifies CASSGLARDLEQFF.

This chain uses TRBV5-8 with TRBJ1-1; 9 positions match TRBD1. The CDR3 covers 13 residues. The V gene's germline CDR1 is SGHTS and CDR2 YDEGEE. The J segment lost 1 base and the V segment lost 8 bases, leaving 3 bases of the junction unmatched. Written as DNA, the CDR3 is TGTGCCAGTCCGGGACAGGGGAACACTGAAGCTTTCTTT. It encodes CASPGQGNTEAFF. The variable domain in full, completed from reference TRBV5-8 and TRBJ1-1, reads EAGVTQSPTHLIKTRGQQATLRCSPISGHTSVYWYQQALGLGLQFLLWYDEGEERNRGNFPPRFSGRQFPNYSSELNVNALELEDSALYLCASPGQGNTEAFFGQGTRLTVV.

The genes are TRBV20-1 and TRBJ1-2; perhaps TRBD1 as D (5 bases). With 6 bases removed from V and 8 bases from J, the gap between germline ends came to 16 bases. CDR3 size: 12 residues. Germline V gene data show CDR1 as DFQATT and CDR2 as SNEGSKA (reference sequence). The CDR3 reads CSAPTQGKGYTF. The CDR3 region has the DNA TGCAGTGCCCCTACCCAGGGAAAGGGCTACACCTTC.

This chain links TRBV5-5 with TRBJ2-3, with 8 bases identical to TRBD2. This CDR3 comprises 16 residues. Germline V gives CDR1 SGHKS, CDR2 YYEKEE (reference sequence). Unmatched junction bases numbered 10, after V lost 3 bases and J lost 4 bases. The CDR3 reads CASSSAYGRAPDTQYF. CDR3 DNA sequence: TGTGCCAGCAGCTCAGCTTACGGGAGGGCCCCAGATACGCAGTATTTT.